These T cell receptor beta chains were read from a single sample in a study of cytomegalovirus exposure and HLA in healthy donors. Profiling relied on immunoSEQ multiplex PCR, and the TCRdb table lists in-frame clones only, not all of them. The profile shows fewer than 120,000 clones, approximately 79% of them singletons. Sequencing was performed on PBMCs. The origin of the receptors is a man aged 25 to 40 in good health and CMV-seropositive. CDR3s include the opening cysteine and the closing phenylalanine or tryptophan. A D gene is named only where the DNA matches it firmly.

V	J	D	CDR3	DNA
TRBV7-7	TRBJ2-1	TRBD2	CASSPGTSENNEQFF	TGTGCTAGCAGCCCCGGGACTAGTGAGAACAATGAGCAGTTCTTC
TRBV15	TRBJ2-7	.	CATSRQGGEEKPYEQYF	TGTGCCACCAGCAGACAGGGCGGAGAGGAGAAACCCTACGAGCAGTACTTC
TRBV5-6	TRBJ2-3	.	CASSRGTDTQYF	TGTGCCAGCAGCCGCGGCACAGATACGCAGTATTTT
TRBV15	TRBJ2-1	TRBD2	CATSKGGAGGSNEQFF	TGTGCCACCAGCAAGGGGGGGGCGGGGGGGAGCAATGAGCAGTTCTTC
TRBV6-6	TRBJ2-7	.	CASSFTGEDYEQYF	TGTGCCAGCAGTTTTACAGGGGAGGACTACGAGCAGTACTTC
TRBV5-1	TRBJ2-3	.	CASSLGSSTAF	TGCGCCAGCAGCCTGGGTTCTAGCACAGCTTTT
TRBV4-1	TRBJ1-4	TRBD1	CASHSGTGGKGANEKLFF	TGCGCCAGCCACTCCGGGACAGGGGGCAAAGGGGCTAATGAAAAACTGTTTTTT
TRBV9	TRBJ1-1	TRBD1	CASSPGTGGTEAFF	TGTGCCAGCAGCCCCGGGACAGGGGGGACTGAAGCTTTCTTT
TRBV28	TRBJ2-7	.	CASSFSTVSYEQYF	TGTGCCAGCAGTTTCAGCACAGTGTCCTACGAGCAGTACTTC
TRBV11-3	TRBJ2-3	.	CASSPESGEADTQYF	TGTGCCAGCAGCCCTGAGAGTGGGGAGGCAGATACGCAGTATTTT
TRBV5-1	TRBJ1-1	.	CASSLGVRGMSTEAFF	TGCGCCAGCAGCTTGGGTGTTCGGGGTATGAGCACTGAAGCTTTCTTT
TRBV27	TRBJ2-3	TRBD1	CASSLWTGSPDTQYF	TGTGCCAGCAGTTTATGGACAGGGAGTCCAGATACGCAGTATTTT
TRBV28	TRBJ1-4	TRBD1	CASGGTGGTNEKLFF	TGTGCCAGCGGCGGGACAGGGGGTACTAATGAAAAACTGTTTTTT